Listed below are T cell receptor beta chains from one sample, sequenced in a study of T cells after yellow fever vaccination. TCRdb redid the calling of the 5' RACE reads with MiXCR, one entry per CDR3 protein. The repertoire holds some 320,000 distinct CDR3 sequences, with over 4% as singletons. The sequences come from PBMCs, collected 5 days after the yellow fever booster vaccination. The receptors come from a young man who received the YFV17D yellow fever vaccine. Both conserved end residues are part of each CDR3. Each record gives: clone size, V gene, D gene, J gene, CDR3 protein, CDR3 DNA. D genes are given only for firm matches. The size field is filled for only some rows; it gives once, few, many or a size class.

clone size: many
V gene: TRBV7-3
D gene: TRBD2
J gene: TRBJ2-3
CDR3 protein: CASSPRGGAGGDTQYF
CDR3 DNA: TGTGCCAGCAGCCCTCGGGGGGGGGCTGGAGGAGATACGCAGTATTTT

clone size: -
V gene: TRBV4-2
D gene: -
J gene: TRBJ1-2
CDR3 protein: CASSKLTAGGGYTF
CDR3 DNA: TGTGCCAGCAGCAAACTGACGGCTGGCGGGGGCTACACCTTC

clone size: many
V gene: TRBV29-1
D gene: -
J gene: TRBJ2-5
CDR3 protein: CSVVQETQYF
CDR3 DNA: TGCAGCGTTGTACAAGAGACCCAGTACTTC

clone size: -
V gene: TRBV7-9
D gene: -
J gene: TRBJ1-1
CDR3 protein: CASSSSLTEAFF
CDR3 DNA: TGTGCCAGCAGCAGTTCTCTCACTGAAGCTTTCTTT

clone size: few
V gene: TRBV29-1
D gene: -
J gene: TRBJ2-1
CDR3 protein: CSVEPASAYNEQFF
CDR3 DNA: TGCAGCGTTGAACCGGCCTCAGCATACAATGAGCAGTTCTTC

clone size: many
V gene: TRBV5-1
D gene: TRBD1
J gene: TRBJ2-4
CDR3 protein: CASSPRDRETKNIQYF
CDR3 DNA: TGCGCCAGCAGCCCCCGGGACAGGGAAACCAAAAACATTCAGTACTTC

clone size: few
V gene: TRBV3-1
D gene: TRBD1
J gene: TRBJ1-5
CDR3 protein: CASSHTGTGGSQPQHF
CDR3 DNA: TGTGCCAGCAGCCACACCGGGACAGGGGGCAGTCAGCCCCAGCATTTT

clone size: -
V gene: TRBV20-1
D gene: TRBD2
J gene: TRBJ2-1
CDR3 protein: CSARDYAQFF
CDR3 DNA: TGCAGTGCCCGGGACTACGCACAGTTCTTC

clone size: few
V gene: TRBV7-2
D gene: TRBD2
J gene: TRBJ2-3
CDR3 protein: CASSLAILAGESTDTQYF
CDR3 DNA: TGTGCCAGCAGCTTAGCGATACTAGCGGGGGAGAGCACAGATACGCAGTATTTT

clone size: few
V gene: TRBV19
D gene: -
J gene: TRBJ1-3
CDR3 protein: CASMSPGEAGNTIYF
CDR3 DNA: TGTGCCAGTATGTCCCCCGGGGAAGCTGGAAACACCATATATTTT

clone size: many
V gene: TRBV15
D gene: -
J gene: TRBJ2-5
CDR3 protein: CATSRLGETQYF
CDR3 DNA: TGTGCCACCAGCAGGTTGGGGGAGACCCAGTACTTC

clone size: -
V gene: TRBV6-5
D gene: -
J gene: TRBJ1-1
CDR3 protein: CASSYSINAAGGGAFF
CDR3 DNA: TGTGCCAGCAGTTACTCTATTAACGCGGCTGGTGGCGGAGCTTTCTTT

clone size: -
V gene: TRBV10-2
D gene: -
J gene: TRBJ2-3
CDR3 protein: CATKQVSTDTQYF
CDR3 DNA: TGCGCCACCAAGCAGGTATCCACAGATACGCAGTATTTT

clone size: once
V gene: TRBV12-3/TRBV12-4
D gene: TRBD1
J gene: TRBJ1-3
CDR3 protein: CASRGQGRNTIYF
CDR3 DNA: TGTGCCAGCAGGGGACAGGGTCGAAACACCATATATTTT

clone size: -
V gene: TRBV5-4
D gene: -
J gene: TRBJ1-2
CDR3 protein: CASSLVGRARYGYTF
CDR3 DNA: TGTGCCAGCAGCTTGGTGGGCAGGGCAAGGTATGGCTACACCTTC

clone size: many
V gene: TRBV24-1
D gene: -
J gene: TRBJ1-1
CDR3 protein: CATSDRAGAEAFF
CDR3 DNA: TGTGCCACCAGTGACCGGGCTGGAGCTGAAGCTTTCTTT

clone size: few
V gene: TRBV15
D gene: -
J gene: TRBJ2-6
CDR3 protein: CATSREYTISGANVLTF
CDR3 DNA: TGTGCCACCAGCAGAGAATACACCATCTCTGGGGCCAACGTCCTGACTTTC

clone size: -
V gene: TRBV9
D gene: -
J gene: TRBJ2-5
CDR3 protein: CDSSASPQETQYF
CDR3 DNA: TGTGACAGCAGCGCCAGCCCTCAAGAGACCCAGTACTTC

clone size: -
V gene: TRBV5-1
D gene: -
J gene: TRBJ2-5
CDR3 protein: CASTRDIQETQYF
CDR3 DNA: TGCGCCAGCACCCGGGACATCCAAGAGACCCAGTACTTC

clone size: -
V gene: TRBV20-1
D gene: -
J gene: TRBJ1-5
CDR3 protein: CSALYGVDQPQHF
CDR3 DNA: TGCAGTGCTCTTTACGGGGTGGATCAGCCCCAGCATTTT

clone size: many
V gene: TRBV27
D gene: -
J gene: TRBJ2-7
CDR3 protein: CASSLEVSYEQYF
CDR3 DNA: TGTGCCAGCAGTTTAGAGGTCTCCTACGAGCAGTACTTC

clone size: few
V gene: TRBV10-3
D gene: TRBD2
J gene: TRBJ2-3
CDR3 protein: CAISRTSASTDTQYF
CDR3 DNA: TGTGCCATCAGTCGGACTAGCGCCAGCACAGATACGCAGTATTTT

clone size: few
V gene: TRBV7-6
D gene: -
J gene: TRBJ2-2
CDR3 protein: CASSFRGQGELFF
CDR3 DNA: TGTGCCAGCAGCTTCCGTGGACAGGGGGAGCTGTTTTTT

clone size: many
V gene: TRBV3-1
D gene: TRBD2
J gene: TRBJ2-3
CDR3 protein: CASSHLGLAGVRAQYF
CDR3 DNA: TGTGCCAGCAGCCACCTAGGACTAGCGGGGGTGAGGGCGCAGTATTTT

clone size: -
V gene: TRBV12-3/TRBV12-4
D gene: -
J gene: TRBJ2-3
CDR3 protein: CASGLTDTDTQYF
CDR3 DNA: TGTGCCAGCGGTCTGACCGACACAGATACGCAGTATTTT

clone size: few
V gene: TRBV6-5
D gene: -
J gene: TRBJ1-1
CDR3 protein: CASNLLEGRYRGTEAFF
CDR3 DNA: TGTGCCAGCAACCTTCTCGAGGGGAGGTACCGGGGCACTGAAGCTTTCTTT

clone size: many
V gene: TRBV20-1
D gene: -
J gene: TRBJ1-5
CDR3 protein: CSASSGSGQPQHF
CDR3 DNA: TGCAGTGCTAGCTCGGGGTCAGGTCAGCCCCAGCATTTT

clone size: -
V gene: TRBV24-1
D gene: -
J gene: TRBJ1-2
CDR3 protein: CATRPRGGYGYTF
CDR3 DNA: TGTGCCACCAGGCCCAGGGGTGGCTATGGCTACACCTTC

clone size: -
V gene: TRBV7-2
D gene: TRBD2
J gene: TRBJ2-3
CDR3 protein: CASSLVATSGQDTQYF
CDR3 DNA: TGTGCCAGCAGCTTAGTCGCGACTAGCGGACAAGATACGCAGTATTTT

clone size: -
V gene: TRBV7-2
D gene: TRBD1
J gene: TRBJ1-2
CDR3 protein: CASSTQGGGYTF
CDR3 DNA: TGTGCCAGCAGCACACAGGGGGGGGGCTACACCTTC

clone size: -
V gene: TRBV12-3/TRBV12-4
D gene: -
J gene: TRBJ2-1
CDR3 protein: CASSSHDYNEQFF
CDR3 DNA: TGTGCCAGCAGTTCCCATGACTACAATGAGCAGTTCTTC

clone size: few
V gene: TRBV9
D gene: -
J gene: TRBJ1-1
CDR3 protein: CASSVDGRAAEAFF
CDR3 DNA: TGTGCCAGCAGCGTAGACGGCAGGGCGGCTGAAGCTTTCTTT

clone size: -
V gene: TRBV3-1
D gene: -
J gene: TRBJ2-5
CDR3 protein: CASSQVWGGREETQYF
CDR3 DNA: TGTGCCAGCAGCCAAGTTTGGGGGGGGCGTGAAGAGACCCAGTACTTC

clone size: few
V gene: TRBV12-3/TRBV12-4
D gene: -
J gene: TRBJ1-3
CDR3 protein: CASSLRQGNTIYF
CDR3 DNA: TGTGCCAGCAGTTTGAGACAGGGAAACACCATATATTTT

clone size: many
V gene: TRBV6-6
D gene: -
J gene: TRBJ1-2
CDR3 protein: CASSSHRDLRRDYGYTF
CDR3 DNA: TGTGCCAGCAGTTCCCACCGGGACCTCAGAAGGGACTATGGCTACACCTTC

clone size: many
V gene: TRBV27
D gene: TRBD2
J gene: TRBJ2-2
CDR3 protein: CASSFLAGAPGELFF
CDR3 DNA: TGTGCCAGCAGTTTCTTAGCGGGGGCCCCCGGGGAGCTGTTTTTT

clone size: few
V gene: TRBV7-8
D gene: -
J gene: TRBJ2-6
CDR3 protein: CASSPRRDTPLSSGANVLTF
CDR3 DNA: TGTGCCAGCAGCCCGAGGAGGGATACCCCCTTAAGCTCTGGGGCCAACGTCCTGACTTTC

clone size: -
V gene: TRBV4-3
D gene: -
J gene: TRBJ1-2
CDR3 protein: CASSHTERGGYGYTF
CDR3 DNA: TGCGCCAGCAGCCACACCGAGCGGGGGGGCTATGGCTACACCTTC

clone size: -
V gene: TRBV7-2
D gene: -
J gene: TRBJ2-3
CDR3 protein: CATTYLGQTTDTQYF
CDR3 DNA: TGTGCCACGACATACCTTGGGCAGACGACAGATACGCAGTATTTT

clone size: few
V gene: TRBV20-1
D gene: TRBD1
J gene: TRBJ2-3
CDR3 protein: CSARDRVSPTDTQYF
CDR3 DNA: TGCAGTGCTCGGGACAGGGTTTCACCCACAGATACGCAGTATTTT

clone size: few
V gene: TRBV5-1
D gene: TRBD1
J gene: TRBJ1-5
CDR3 protein: CASSSGGLDQPQHF
CDR3 DNA: TGCGCCAGCAGCTCAGGGGGACTGGATCAGCCCCAGCATTTT

clone size: -
V gene: TRBV5-1
D gene: -
J gene: TRBJ1-1
CDR3 protein: CASSLVRAGATEAFF
CDR3 DNA: TGCGCCAGCAGCTTGGTCAGGGCGGGGGCCACTGAAGCTTTCTTT

clone size: few
V gene: TRBV7-9
D gene: TRBD1
J gene: TRBJ1-3
CDR3 protein: CASTSLGDRVTGNTIYF
CDR3 DNA: TGTGCCAGCACCTCCCTGGGGGACAGGGTAACGGGAAACACCATATATTTT

clone size: -
V gene: TRBV14
D gene: -
J gene: TRBJ2-7
CDR3 protein: CASSPQPREQYF
CDR3 DNA: TGTGCCAGCAGCCCCCAACCCCGAGAGCAGTACTTC

clone size: -
V gene: TRBV4-1
D gene: -
J gene: TRBJ2-1
CDR3 protein: CASSQSSGRSYNEQFF
CDR3 DNA: TGCGCCAGCAGCCAGTCTAGTGGGCGCTCCTACAATGAGCAGTTCTTC

clone size: few
V gene: TRBV11-3
D gene: -
J gene: TRBJ2-7
CDR3 protein: CASAYEQYF
CDR3 DNA: TGTGCCAGTGCCTACGAGCAGTACTTC

clone size: many
V gene: TRBV20-1
D gene: -
J gene: TRBJ2-4
CDR3 protein: CSARDPGLSNIQYF
CDR3 DNA: TGCAGTGCTAGAGATCCAGGTTTGTCGAACATTCAGTACTTC

clone size: -
V gene: TRBV7-2
D gene: -
J gene: TRBJ2-5
CDR3 protein: CASSLGLDQTQYF
CDR3 DNA: TGTGCCAGCAGCTTAGGGCTAGATCAGACCCAGTACTTC

clone size: -
V gene: TRBV7-8
D gene: TRBD2
J gene: TRBJ2-2
CDR3 protein: CASSPNPGTSTGELFF
CDR3 DNA: TGTGCCAGCAGCCCCAACCCGGGGACTAGCACCGGGGAGCTGTTTTTT

clone size: -
V gene: TRBV5-1
D gene: -
J gene: TRBJ1-1
CDR3 protein: CASSFRTSNTEAFF
CDR3 DNA: TGCGCCAGCAGCTTCCGGACGTCGAACACTGAAGCTTTCTTT

clone size: few
V gene: TRBV7-2
D gene: TRBD2
J gene: TRBJ2-1
CDR3 protein: CASNRGTSGGYEQFF
CDR3 DNA: TGTGCCAGCAACAGAGGGACTAGCGGGGGATATGAGCAGTTCTTC

clone size: -
V gene: TRBV9
D gene: -
J gene: TRBJ1-5
CDR3 protein: CASSVDGGGNQPQHF
CDR3 DNA: TGTGCCAGCAGCGTAGACGGGGGCGGCAATCAGCCCCAGCATTTT

clone size: few
V gene: TRBV12-3/TRBV12-4
D gene: -
J gene: TRBJ1-5
CDR3 protein: CASSNIDQPQHF
CDR3 DNA: TGTGCCAGCAGCAACATAGATCAGCCCCAGCATTTT

clone size: many
V gene: TRBV7-9
D gene: TRBD1
J gene: TRBJ2-7
CDR3 protein: CASSRGTGGPYEQYF
CDR3 DNA: TGTGCCAGCAGCCGTGGAACAGGGGGCCCCTACGAGCAGTACTTC

clone size: few
V gene: TRBV12-3/TRBV12-4
D gene: -
J gene: TRBJ1-5
CDR3 protein: CASTIAGQPQHF
CDR3 DNA: TGTGCCAGCACTATCGCAGGGCAGCCCCAGCATTTT

clone size: many
V gene: TRBV18
D gene: -
J gene: TRBJ1-6
CDR3 protein: CASSPTGADNSPLHF
CDR3 DNA: TGTGCCAGCTCACCTACCGGGGCAGATAATTCACCCCTCCACTTT

clone size: few
V gene: TRBV6-1
D gene: -
J gene: TRBJ2-5
CDR3 protein: CASSERGPETQYF
CDR3 DNA: TGTGCCAGCAGTGAACGGGGCCCCGAGACCCAGTACTTC

clone size: many
V gene: TRBV12-5
D gene: -
J gene: TRBJ1-1
CDR3 protein: CASGLHRDLNTEAFF
CDR3 DNA: TGTGCTAGTGGCCTTCACAGGGACTTGAACACTGAAGCTTTCTTT

clone size: few
V gene: TRBV24-1
D gene: TRBD2
J gene: TRBJ2-5
CDR3 protein: CATSDLTSGETQYF
CDR3 DNA: TGTGCCACCAGTGATTTGACTAGCGGAGAGACCCAGTACTTC

clone size: many
V gene: TRBV3-1
D gene: -
J gene: TRBJ2-6
CDR3 protein: CASSQDLGVLTF
CDR3 DNA: TGTGCCAGCAGCCAAGATCTAGGGGTCCTGACTTTC